What follows is one T cell receptor (beta chain) and its context. Its target is unknown. Methods described previously, with TCR primers listed, were used for bulk TCR libraries. TCRdb ran MiXCR on the PCR reads and lists one entry per CDR3 protein. The data show about 54,000 distinct CDR3 sequences, with around 25% seen just once and about 2% held by the top ten. This sample was taken from a study of molecular identifiers for immune sequencing clone quantification. Study results and limitations: Beyond 20 RNA copies, clones held over 98% of effector molecules, compared with under 1% in naive cells.

Sequenced sample: naive CD8+ T cells from blood, with Jurkat cell RNA spiked in. Subset specified: FACS-sorted CD8+CD4-CCR7+CD45RA+ naive T cells. This clonotype was sampled from a human donor in good health. Some libraries in this study had Jurkat cell RNA spiked in.

This chain's CDR3 is CASSLAGYPAAFF. In DNA form, the CDR3 reads TGTGCCAGCAGCTTAGCAGGGTACCCTGCAGCTTTCTTT. The chain is built from TRBV7-8 and TRBJ1-1; D is unresolved. Germline V gives CDR1 SGHVS, CDR2 FQNEAQ. V gave up 0 bases and J gave up 10 bases, with 12 bases separating them. The CDR3 is 13 residues long.